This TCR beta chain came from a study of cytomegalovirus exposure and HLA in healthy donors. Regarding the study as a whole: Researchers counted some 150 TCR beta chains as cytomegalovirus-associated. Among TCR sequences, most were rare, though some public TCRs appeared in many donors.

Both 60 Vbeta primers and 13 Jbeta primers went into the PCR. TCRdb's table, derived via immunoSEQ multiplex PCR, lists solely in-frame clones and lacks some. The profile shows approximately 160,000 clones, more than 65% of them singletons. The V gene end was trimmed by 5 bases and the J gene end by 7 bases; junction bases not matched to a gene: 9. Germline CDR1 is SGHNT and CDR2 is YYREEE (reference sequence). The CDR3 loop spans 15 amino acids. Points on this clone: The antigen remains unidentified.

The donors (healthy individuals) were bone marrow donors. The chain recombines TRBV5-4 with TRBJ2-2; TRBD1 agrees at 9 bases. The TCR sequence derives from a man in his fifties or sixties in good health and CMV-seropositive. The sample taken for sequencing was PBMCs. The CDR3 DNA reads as TGTGCCAGCAGTTCAGCCGGGACAGGGAGCGGGGAGCTGTTTTTT. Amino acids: CASSSAGTGSGELFF.